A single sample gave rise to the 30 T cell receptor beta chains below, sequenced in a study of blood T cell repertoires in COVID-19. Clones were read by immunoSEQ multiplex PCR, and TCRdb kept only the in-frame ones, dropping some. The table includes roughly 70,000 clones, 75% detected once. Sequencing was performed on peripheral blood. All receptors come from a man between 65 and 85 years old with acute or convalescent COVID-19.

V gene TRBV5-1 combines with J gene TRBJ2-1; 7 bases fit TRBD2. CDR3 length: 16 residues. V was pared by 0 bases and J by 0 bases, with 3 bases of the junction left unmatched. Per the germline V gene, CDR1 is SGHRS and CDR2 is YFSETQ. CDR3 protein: CASSLAASGSYNEQFF. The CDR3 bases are TGCGCCAGCAGCTTGGCCGCTAGCGGCTCCTACAATGAGCAGTTCTTC.

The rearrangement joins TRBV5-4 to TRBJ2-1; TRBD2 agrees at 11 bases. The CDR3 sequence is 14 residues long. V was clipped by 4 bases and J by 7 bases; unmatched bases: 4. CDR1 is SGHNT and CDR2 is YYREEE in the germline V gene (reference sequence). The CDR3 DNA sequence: TGTGCCAGCAGCGGCTGGACTAGCGGGAATGAGCAGTTCTTC. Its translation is CASSGWTSGNEQFF.

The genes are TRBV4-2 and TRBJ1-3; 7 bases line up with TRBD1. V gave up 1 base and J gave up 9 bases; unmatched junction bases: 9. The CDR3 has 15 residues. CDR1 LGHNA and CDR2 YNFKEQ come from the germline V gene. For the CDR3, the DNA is TGTGCCAGCAGCCAAGGGGTCAGGGGGTTGGGCACCATATATTTT. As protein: CASSQGVRGLGTIYF.

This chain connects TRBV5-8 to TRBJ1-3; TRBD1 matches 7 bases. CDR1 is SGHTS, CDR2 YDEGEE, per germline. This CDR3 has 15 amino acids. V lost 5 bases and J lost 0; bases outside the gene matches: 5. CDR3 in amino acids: CASSYGTASGNTIYF. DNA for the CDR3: TGTGCCAGCAGTTATGGGACAGCCTCTGGAAACACCATATATTTT.

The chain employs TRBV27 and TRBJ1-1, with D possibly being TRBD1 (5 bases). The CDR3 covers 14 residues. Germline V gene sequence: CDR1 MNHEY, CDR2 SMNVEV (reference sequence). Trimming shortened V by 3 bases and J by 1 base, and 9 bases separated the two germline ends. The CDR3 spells CASSFGGGNTEAFF. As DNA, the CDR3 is TGTGCCAGCAGTTTTGGGGGGGGGAACACTGAAGCTTTCTTT.

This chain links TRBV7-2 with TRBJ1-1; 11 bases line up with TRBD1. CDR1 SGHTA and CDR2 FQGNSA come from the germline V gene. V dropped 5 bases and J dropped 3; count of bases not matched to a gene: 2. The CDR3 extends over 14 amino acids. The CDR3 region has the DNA TGTGCCAGCAGCACGGACAGGGGGCACACTGAAGCTTTCTTT. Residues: CASSTDRGHTEAFF.

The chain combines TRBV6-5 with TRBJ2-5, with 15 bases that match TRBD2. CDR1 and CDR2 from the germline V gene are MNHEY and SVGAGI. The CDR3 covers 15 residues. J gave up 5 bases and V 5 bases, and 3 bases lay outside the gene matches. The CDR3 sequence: CASSPGLAGGETQYF. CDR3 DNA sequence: TGTGCCAGCAGTCCCGGACTAGCGGGAGGGGAGACCCAGTACTTC.

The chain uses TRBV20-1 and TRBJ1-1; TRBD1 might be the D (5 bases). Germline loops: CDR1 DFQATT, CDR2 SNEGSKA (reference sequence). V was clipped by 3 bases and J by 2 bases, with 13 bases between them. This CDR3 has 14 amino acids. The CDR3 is CSASVGLGNTEAFF. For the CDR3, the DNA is TGCAGTGCTAGTGTGGGGCTGGGAAACACTGAAGCTTTCTTT.

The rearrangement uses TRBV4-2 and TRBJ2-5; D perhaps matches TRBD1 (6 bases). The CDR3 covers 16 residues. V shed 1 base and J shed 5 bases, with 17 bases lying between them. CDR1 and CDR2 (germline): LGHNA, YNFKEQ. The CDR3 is CASSQGASRRGETQYF. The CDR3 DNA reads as TGTGCCAGCAGCCAAGGAGCTAGTAGAAGGGGGGAGACCCAGTACTTC.

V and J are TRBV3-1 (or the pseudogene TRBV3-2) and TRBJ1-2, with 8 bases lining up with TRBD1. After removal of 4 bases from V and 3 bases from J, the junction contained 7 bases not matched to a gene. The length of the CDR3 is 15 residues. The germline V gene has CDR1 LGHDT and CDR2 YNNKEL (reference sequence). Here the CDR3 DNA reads TGTGCCAGCAGCCCGACAGGGGTCCTTGACTATGGCTACACCTTC. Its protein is CASSPTGVLDYGYTF.

CDR3 protein: CAIRTGDEAFF. The CDR3 DNA reads as TGTGCCATCAGAACGGGAGATGAAGCTTTCTTT. The chain is built from TRBV10-3 and TRBJ1-1, with D unclear. V lost 6 bases and J lost 7, with 9 bases in between. This CDR3 spans 11 amino acids. Per germline, CDR1 ENHRY and CDR2 SYGVKD.

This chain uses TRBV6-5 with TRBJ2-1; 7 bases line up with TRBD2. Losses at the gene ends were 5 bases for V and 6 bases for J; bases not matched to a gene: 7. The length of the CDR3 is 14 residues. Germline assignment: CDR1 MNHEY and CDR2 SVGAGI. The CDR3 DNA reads TGTGCCAGCAGTCGGTGGGAGGGATCCAATGAGCAGTTCTTC. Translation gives CASSRWEGSNEQFF.

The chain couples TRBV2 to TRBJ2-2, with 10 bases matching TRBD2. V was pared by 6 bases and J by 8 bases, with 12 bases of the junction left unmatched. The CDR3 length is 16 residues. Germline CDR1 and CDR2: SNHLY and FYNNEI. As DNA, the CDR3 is TGTGCCAGCAGCGAGCGACCGGGACTAGCGTTGGGGGAGCTGTTTTTT. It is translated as CASSERPGLALGELFF.

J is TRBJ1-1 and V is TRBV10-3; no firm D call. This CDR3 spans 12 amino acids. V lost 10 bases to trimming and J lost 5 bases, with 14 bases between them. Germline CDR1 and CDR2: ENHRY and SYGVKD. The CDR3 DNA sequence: TGTGCCACCGGACTCCCTGGGACTGAAGCTTTCTTT. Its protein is CATGLPGTEAFF.

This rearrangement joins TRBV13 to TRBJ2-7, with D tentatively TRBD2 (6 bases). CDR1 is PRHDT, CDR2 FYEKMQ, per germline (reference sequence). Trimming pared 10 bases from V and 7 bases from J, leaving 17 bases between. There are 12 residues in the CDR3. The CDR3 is CATGTGSGEQYF. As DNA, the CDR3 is TGTGCCACGGGGACTGGGTCGGGAGAGCAGTACTTC.

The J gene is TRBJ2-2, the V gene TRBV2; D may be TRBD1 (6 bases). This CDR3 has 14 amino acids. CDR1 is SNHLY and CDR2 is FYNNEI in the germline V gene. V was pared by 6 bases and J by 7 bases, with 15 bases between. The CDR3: CASRFEGVDGELFF. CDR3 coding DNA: TGTGCCAGCAGGTTCGAGGGGGTGGACGGGGAGCTGTTTTTT.

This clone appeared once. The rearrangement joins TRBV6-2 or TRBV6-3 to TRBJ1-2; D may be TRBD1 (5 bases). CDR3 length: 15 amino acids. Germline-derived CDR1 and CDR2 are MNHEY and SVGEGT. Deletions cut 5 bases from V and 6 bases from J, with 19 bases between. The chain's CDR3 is CASSLPPGLGHGYTF. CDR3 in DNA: TGTGCCAGCAGTCTCCCCCCGGGACTCGGACATGGCTACACCTTC.

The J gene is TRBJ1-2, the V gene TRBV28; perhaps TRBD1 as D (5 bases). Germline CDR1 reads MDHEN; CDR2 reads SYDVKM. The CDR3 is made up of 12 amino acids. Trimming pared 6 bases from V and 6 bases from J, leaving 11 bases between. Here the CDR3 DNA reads TGTGCCAGCAGCGACAGCCAGAATGGCTACACCTTC. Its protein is CASSDSQNGYTF.

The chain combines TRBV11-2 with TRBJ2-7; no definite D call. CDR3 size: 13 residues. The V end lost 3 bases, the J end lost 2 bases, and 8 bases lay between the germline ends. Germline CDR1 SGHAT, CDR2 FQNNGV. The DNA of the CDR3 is TGTGCCAGCAGCTTTCACGCGACCTACGAGCAGTACTTC. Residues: CASSFHATYEQYF.

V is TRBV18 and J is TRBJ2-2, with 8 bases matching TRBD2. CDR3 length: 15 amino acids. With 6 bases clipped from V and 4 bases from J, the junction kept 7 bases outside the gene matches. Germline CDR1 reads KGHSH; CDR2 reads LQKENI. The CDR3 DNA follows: TGTGCCAGCTCTCTCATCGGGAGGGCCACCGGGGAGCTGTTTTTT. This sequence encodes CASSLIGRATGELFF.

DNA of the CDR3: TGTGCCAGCACCCAGGGGCCAGGCTACACCTTC. This sequence encodes CASTQGPGYTF. The chain joins TRBV12-3 or TRBV12-4 to TRBJ1-2, with D perhaps TRBD1 (6 bases). CDR3 length equals 11 residues. Trimming cost V 7 bases and J 8 bases, with 11 bases left between them.

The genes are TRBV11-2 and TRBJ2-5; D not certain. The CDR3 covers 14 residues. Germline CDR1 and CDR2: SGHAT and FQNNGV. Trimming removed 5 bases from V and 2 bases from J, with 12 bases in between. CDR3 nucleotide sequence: TGTGCCAGCAGCCCACTACGTGGGCAAGAGACCCAGTACTTC. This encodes CASSPLRGQETQYF.

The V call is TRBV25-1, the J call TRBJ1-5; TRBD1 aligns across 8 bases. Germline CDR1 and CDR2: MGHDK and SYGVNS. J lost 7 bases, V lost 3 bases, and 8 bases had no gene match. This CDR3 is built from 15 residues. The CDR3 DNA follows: TGTGCCAGCAGTGATCCTGGACAGGGCGGCCAGCCCCAGCATTTT. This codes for CASSDPGQGGQPQHF.

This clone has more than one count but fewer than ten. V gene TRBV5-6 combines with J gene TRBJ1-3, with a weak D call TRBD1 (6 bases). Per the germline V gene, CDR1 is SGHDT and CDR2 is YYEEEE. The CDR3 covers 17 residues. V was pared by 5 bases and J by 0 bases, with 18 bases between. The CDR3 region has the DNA TGTGCCAGCAGTCGTTCACGGGACAACTACTCTGGAAACACCATATATTTT. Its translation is CASSRSRDNYSGNTIYF.

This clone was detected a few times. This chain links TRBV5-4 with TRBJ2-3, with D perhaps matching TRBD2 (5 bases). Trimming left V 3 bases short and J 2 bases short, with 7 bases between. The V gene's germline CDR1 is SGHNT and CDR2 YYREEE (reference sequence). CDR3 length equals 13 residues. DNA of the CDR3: TGTGCCAGCAGCTCGGACTTCACAGATACGCAGTATTTT. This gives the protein CASSSDFTDTQYF. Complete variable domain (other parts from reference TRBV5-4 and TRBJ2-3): ETGVTQSPTHLIKTRGQQVTLRCSSQSGHNTVSWYQQALGQGPQFIFQYYREEENGRGNFPPRFSGLQFPNYSSELNVNALELDDSALYLCASSSDFTDTQYFGPGTRLTVL.

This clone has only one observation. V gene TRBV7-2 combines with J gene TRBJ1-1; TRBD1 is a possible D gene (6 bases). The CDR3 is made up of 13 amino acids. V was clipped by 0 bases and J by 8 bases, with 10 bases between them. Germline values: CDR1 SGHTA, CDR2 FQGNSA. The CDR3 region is CASSLAPGTEAFF. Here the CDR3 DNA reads TGTGCCAGCAGCTTAGCGCCCGGGACAGAAGCTTTCTTT. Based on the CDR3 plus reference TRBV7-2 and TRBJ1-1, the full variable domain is GAGVSQSPSNKVTEKGKDVELRCDPISGHTALYWYRQSLGQGLEFLIYFQGNSAPDKSGLPSDRFSAERTGGSVSTLTIQRTQQEDSAVYLCASSLAPGTEAFFGQGTRLTVV.

CDR3 amino acids: CASSPTPPLLTFWETQYF. The CDR3 DNA follows: TGTGCCAGCAGCCCTACCCCCCCCTTGCTAACCTTCTGGGAGACCCAGTACTTC. The chain couples TRBV11-2 to TRBJ2-5; D not certain. This CDR3 contains 18 residues. Per germline, CDR1 SGHAT and CDR2 FQNNGV. The V end was cut by 5 bases, the J end by 5 bases, with 27 bases between.

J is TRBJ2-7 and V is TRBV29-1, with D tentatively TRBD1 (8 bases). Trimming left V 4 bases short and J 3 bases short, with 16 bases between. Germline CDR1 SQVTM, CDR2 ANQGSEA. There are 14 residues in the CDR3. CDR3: CSVVRQGTIYEQYF. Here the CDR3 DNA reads TGCAGCGTTGTGCGACAGGGGACTATCTACGAGCAGTACTTC.

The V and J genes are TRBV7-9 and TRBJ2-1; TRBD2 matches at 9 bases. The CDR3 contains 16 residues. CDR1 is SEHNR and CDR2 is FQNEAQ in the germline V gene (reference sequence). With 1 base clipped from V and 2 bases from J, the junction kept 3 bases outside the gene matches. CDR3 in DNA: TGTGCCAGCAGCTTAGAGAGGACTAGCGCCTACAATGAGCAGTTCTTC. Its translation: CASSLERTSAYNEQFF.

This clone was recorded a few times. The CDR3 is CASTRAGGNTDTQYF. CDR3 nucleotides: TGTGCCAGCACCCGGGCAGGGGGAAACACAGATACGCAGTATTTT. The rearrangement uses TRBV27 and TRBJ2-3; 7 bases align to TRBD1. J was trimmed by 2 bases and V by 7 bases; bases with no gene match: 9. The germline V gene encodes CDR1 MNHEY and CDR2 SMNVEV (reference sequence). The CDR3 sequence is 15 residues long.